In this sample, the clone carrying this T cell receptor beta chain turned up once. Its matching antigen is unknown. This CDR3 comprises 12 residues. Germline V gene data show CDR1 as LNHNV and CDR2 as YYDKDF (reference sequence). The V end was cut by 0 bases, the J end by 5 bases, with 4 bases between. Vbeta (60) and Jbeta (13) primers were used in the PCR. Measured with immunoSEQ multiplex PCR; TCRdb has only the in-frame clones, and not every one. The table includes under 100,000 clones, about two thirds detected once. This entry comes from a study of cytomegalovirus exposure and HLA in healthy donors. Study-wide results and limits: Despite most TCR sequences being rare, some public TCRs occurred in many donors.

Sequenced input: PBMCs. V gene TRBV15 combines with J gene TRBJ2-5; D unresolved. This receptor was obtained from a woman aged 45-60 years in good health and CMV-seropositive. CDR3 in DNA: TGTGCCACCAGCAGAGACAGGGAGACCCAGTACTTC. It yields the protein CATSRDRETQYF.